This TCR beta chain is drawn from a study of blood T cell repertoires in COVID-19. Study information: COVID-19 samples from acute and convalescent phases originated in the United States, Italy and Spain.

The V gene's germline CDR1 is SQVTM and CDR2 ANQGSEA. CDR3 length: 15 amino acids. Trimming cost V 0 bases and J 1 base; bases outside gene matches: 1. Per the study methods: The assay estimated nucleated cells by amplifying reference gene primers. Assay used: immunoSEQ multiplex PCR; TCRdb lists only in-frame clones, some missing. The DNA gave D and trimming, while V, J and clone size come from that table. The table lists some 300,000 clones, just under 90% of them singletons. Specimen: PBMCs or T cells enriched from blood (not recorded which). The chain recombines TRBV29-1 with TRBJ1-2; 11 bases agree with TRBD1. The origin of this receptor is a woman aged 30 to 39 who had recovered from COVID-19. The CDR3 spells CSVEEDRGLNYGYTF. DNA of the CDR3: TGCAGCGTTGAAGAGGACAGGGGGCTTAACTATGGCTACACCTTC.